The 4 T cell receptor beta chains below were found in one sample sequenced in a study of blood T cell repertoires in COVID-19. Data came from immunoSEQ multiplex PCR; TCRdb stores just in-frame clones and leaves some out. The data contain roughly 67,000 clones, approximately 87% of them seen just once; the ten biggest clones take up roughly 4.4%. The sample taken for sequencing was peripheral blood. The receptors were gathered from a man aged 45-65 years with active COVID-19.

The CDR3 reads CASSLGQGYEQYF. The CDR3 DNA follows: TGTGCCAGCTCGTTGGGACAGGGATACGAGCAGTACTTC. The chain combines TRBV18 with TRBJ2-7, with TRBD1 matching 9 bases. Germline values: CDR1 KGHSH, CDR2 LQKENI. Losses at the gene ends were 6 bases for V and 4 bases for J; bases not matched to a gene: 4. The CDR3 is 13 amino acids. Together with reference TRBV18 and TRBJ2-7, the CDR3 gives the full variable domain: NAGVMQNPRHLVRRRGQEARLRCSPMKGHSHVYWYRQLPEEGLKFMVYLQKENIIDESGMPKERFSAEFPKEGPSILRIQQVVRGDSAAYFCASSLGQGYEQYFGPGTRLTVT.

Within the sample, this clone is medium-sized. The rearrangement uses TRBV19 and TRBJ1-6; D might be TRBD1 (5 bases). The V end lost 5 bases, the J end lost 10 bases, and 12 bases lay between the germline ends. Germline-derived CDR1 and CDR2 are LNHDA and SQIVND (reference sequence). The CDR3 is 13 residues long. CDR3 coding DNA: TGTGCCAGTAGTTCATGGGGGGAATCACCCCTCCACTTT. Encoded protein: CASSSWGESPLHF. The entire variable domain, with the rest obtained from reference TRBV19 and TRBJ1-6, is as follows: DGGITQSPKYLFRKEGQNVTLSCEQNLNHDAMYWYRQDPGQGLRLIYYSQIVNDFQKGDIAEGYSVSREKKESFPLTVTSAQKNPTAFYLCASSSWGESPLHFGNGTRLTVT.

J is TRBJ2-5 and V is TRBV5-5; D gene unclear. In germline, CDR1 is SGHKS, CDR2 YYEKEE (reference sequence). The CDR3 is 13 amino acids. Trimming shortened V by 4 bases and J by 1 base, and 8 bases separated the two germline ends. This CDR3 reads CASSEAAQETQYF. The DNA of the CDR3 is TGTGCCAGCAGCGAGGCAGCCCAAGAGACCCAGTACTTC.

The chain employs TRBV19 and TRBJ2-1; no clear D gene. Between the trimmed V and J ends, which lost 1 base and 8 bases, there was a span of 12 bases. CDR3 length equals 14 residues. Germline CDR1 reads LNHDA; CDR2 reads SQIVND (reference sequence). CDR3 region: CASSIGGTVDEQFF. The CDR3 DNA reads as TGTGCCAGTAGTATAGGAGGCACGGTGGATGAGCAGTTCTTC. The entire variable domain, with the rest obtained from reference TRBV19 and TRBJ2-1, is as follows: DGGITQSPKYLFRKEGQNVTLSCEQNLNHDAMYWYRQDPGQGLRLIYYSQIVNDFQKGDIAEGYSVSREKKESFPLTVTSAQKNPTAFYLCASSIGGTVDEQFFGPGTRLTVL.